This TCR beta chain was sequenced in a study of CD8 T cells in Susac syndrome. Random-hexamer reverse transcription was applied to roughly 0.45 to 1 ug RNA. TCRdb ran MiXCR on the immunoSEQ multiplex PCR reads and lists one entry per CDR3 protein. The table lists about 200,000 distinct CDR3 sequences, roughly 96% of them singletons, with about 0.09% in the top ten. The CDR3 spans 13 residues. V lost 6 bases to trimming and J lost 0 bases, with 6 bases between them. Germline V CDR1 and CDR2: MNHEY, SVGAGI. The sequenced sample was CD4+ T cells from PBMCs. This TCR was recovered from a human donor with multiple sclerosis. This chain links TRBV6-5 with TRBJ2-1, with D hard to call. The CDR3: CASRAASYNEQFF. The CDR3 DNA follows: TGTGCCAGCAGGGCAGCCTCCTACAATGAGCAGTTCTTC.